The rows below give T cell receptor beta chains drawn from one sample of a study of blood T cell repertoires in COVID-19. Profiling relied on immunoSEQ multiplex PCR, and the TCRdb table lists in-frame clones only, not all of them. The sample holds approximately 130,000 clones; around nine tenths are singletons and the top ten take approximately 2.3%. Sample: peripheral blood. The receptors shown here come from a woman aged 45-65 years with acute or convalescent COVID-19. Both conserved end residues are part of each CDR3. The order of the fields is V gene, D gene, clone size, J gene, CDR3 protein, CDR3 DNA. A D gene is named only where the DNA matches it firmly. Some rows have no size entry. The others give once, few or many, or a class for an expanded clone.

TRBV11-2	-	-	TRBJ2-7	CASSLGQGGPTYEQYF	TGTGCCAGCAGCCTGGGGCAGGGGGGCCCGACATACGAGCAGTACTTC
TRBV6-2/TRBV6-3	TRBD2	-	TRBJ2-2	CASSPIPNSGSGGELFF	TGTGCCAGCAGCCCCATTCCTAATAGCGGGAGCGGCGGGGAGCTGTTTTTT
TRBV19	-	-	TRBJ2-2	CASSIGRRGGTGELFF	TGTGCCAGTAGTATAGGGCGGCGGGGAGGCACCGGGGAGCTGTTTTTT
TRBV3-1/TRBV3-2	-	-	TRBJ1-3	CASSYSIELSGNTIYF	TGTGCCAGCAGCTATTCCATCGAGCTCTCTGGAAACACCATATATTTT
TRBV6-6	TRBD1	-	TRBJ1-1	CASGRQGTEAFF	TGTGCCAGCGGAAGACAGGGAACTGAAGCTTTCTTT
TRBV5-6	-	-	TRBJ2-7	CASSLESYEQYF	TGTGCCAGCAGCTTGGAATCGTACGAGCAGTACTTC
TRBV6-2/TRBV6-3	-	-	TRBJ1-2	CASSYSGTSFKGYTF	TGTGCCAGCAGTTACTCGGGCACCTCCTTTAAAGGCTACACCTTC
TRBV9	TRBD2	-	TRBJ2-1	CASSVGLAVTFNEQFF	TGTGCCAGCAGCGTAGGACTAGCGGTTACCTTCAATGAGCAGTTCTTC
TRBV25-1	-	-	TRBJ1-2	CASSEYQGAGYGYTF	TGTGCCAGCAGTGAATATCAAGGGGCCGGCTATGGCTACACCTTC
TRBV5-1	TRBD1	-	TRBJ2-4	CASSLDLDRGLIAKNIQYF	TGCGCCAGCAGCTTGGATCTGGACAGGGGCCTAATAGCCAAAAACATTCAGTACTTC
TRBV5-4	TRBD1	few	TRBJ1-2	CASSLPGGEANYGYTF	TGTGCCAGCAGCTTGCCAGGGGGAGAAGCTAACTATGGCTACACCTTC
TRBV29-1	-	once	TRBJ2-2	CSASGHRNTGELFF	TGCAGCGCCTCGGGACACAGAAACACCGGGGAGCTGTTTTTT
TRBV7-6	TRBD1	-	TRBJ2-6	CASSSRDRAISGANVLTF	TGTGCCAGCAGCTCTCGGGACAGGGCGATCTCTGGGGCCAACGTCCTGACTTTC
TRBV28	-	-	TRBJ1-3	CASSLRGGLYFSGNTIYF	TGTGCCAGCAGTTTGCGGGGGGGGTTATACTTCTCTGGAAACACCATATATTTT
TRBV13	-	-	TRBJ1-2	CASSLGGRDGYTF	TGTGCCAGCAGCTTAGGAGGGAGGGACGGCTACACCTTC
TRBV11-2	-	-	TRBJ2-1	CASSLTQHEQFF	TGTGCCAGCAGTTTAACACAGCATGAGCAGTTCTTC
TRBV14	-	-	TRBJ2-3	CASSQAASRDTQYF	TGTGCCAGCAGCCAAGCCGCGTCCCGAGATACGCAGTATTTT
TRBV7-9	TRBD1	-	TRBJ2-1	CASSSQGQGAYNEQFF	TGTGCCAGCAGCTCGCAGGGGCAGGGGGCCTACAATGAGCAGTTCTTC
TRBV7-9	TRBD2	-	TRBJ2-3	CASSFDRGGSPSDTQYF	TGTGCCAGCAGCTTTGACCGGGGGGGCTCCCCCTCAGATACGCAGTATTTT
TRBV19	-	once	TRBJ1-3	CASSTTGHSGNTIYF	TGTGCCAGTAGTACCACAGGCCACTCTGGAAACACCATATATTTT
TRBV6-5	-	-	TRBJ2-1	CASSSGFSYNEQFF	TGTGCCAGCAGTTCGGGTTTCTCCTACAATGAGCAGTTCTTC
TRBV4-3	-	-	TRBJ2-1	CASSQDRAGLGYEQFF	TGCGCCAGCAGCCAAGATAGGGCGGGACTGGGTTATGAGCAGTTCTTC
TRBV11-3	-	-	TRBJ1-4	CASSGGEEEKLFF	TGTGCCAGCAGCGGGGGGGAGGAGGAAAAACTGTTTTTT
TRBV19	-	-	TRBJ1-2	CASSIGYGYTF	TGTGCCAGTAGTATCGGTTATGGCTACACCTTC
TRBV3-1/TRBV3-2	TRBD1	-	TRBJ1-1	CASSQQDRMNTEAFF	TGTGCCAGCAGCCAACAGGACAGGATGAACACTGAAGCTTTCTTT
TRBV6-1	-	-	TRBJ2-7	CASSEEGQGSSYEQYF	TGTGCCAGCAGTGAAGAAGGGCAGGGGAGCTCCTACGAGCAGTACTTC
TRBV19	TRBD2	-	TRBJ2-6	CASKGTSGRAGANVLTF	TGTGCCAGCAAAGGGACTAGCGGGAGGGCTGGGGCCAACGTCCTGACTTTC
TRBV5-6	TRBD1	-	TRBJ1-1	CASSLASGGKNTEAFF	TGTGCCAGCAGCTTGGCATCAGGGGGGAAGAACACTGAAGCTTTCTTT
TRBV4-3	-	-	TRBJ1-2	CASSQGASSNYGYTF	TGCGCCAGCAGCCAAGGGGCCAGTTCTAACTATGGCTACACCTTC
TRBV10-3	TRBD2	few	TRBJ2-7	CAISGRGDEQYF	TGTGCCATCAGCGGGAGGGGAGACGAGCAGTACTTC
TRBV6-5	-	-	TRBJ2-7	CASSYSRQYDEQYF	TGTGCCAGCAGTTACTCGAGACAGTACGACGAGCAGTACTTC
TRBV6-5	TRBD1	-	TRBJ2-5	CASRSSDRQETQYF	TGTGCCAGCAGATCATCGGACAGGCAAGAGACCCAGTACTTC
TRBV27	TRBD2	-	TRBJ2-7	CASSLLAGVGEQYF	TGTGCCAGCAGTTTACTAGCGGGAGTGGGGGAGCAGTACTTC
TRBV10-1	-	-	TRBJ1-5	CASSIILQPQHF	TGCGCCAGCAGTATAATTTTACAGCCCCAGCATTTT
TRBV5-4	-	-	TRBJ2-6	CASSLGGALVPASNVLTF	TGTGCCAGCAGCTTGGGGGGAGCCCTCGTCCCCGCGAGCAACGTCCTGACTTTC
TRBV9	TRBD2	once	TRBJ2-2	CASRTSGDDTGELFF	TGTGCCAGCCGGACTAGCGGGGACGACACCGGGGAGCTGTTTTTT
TRBV12-3/TRBV12-4	-	-	TRBJ1-1	CASNRVGTEAFF	TGTGCCAGCAACAGGGTCGGCACTGAAGCTTTCTTT
TRBV3-1/TRBV3-2	TRBD1	-	TRBJ1-5	CASSQGPGQGNQPQHF	TGTGCCAGCAGCCAGGGGCCGGGACAGGGCAACCAGCCCCAGCATTTT
TRBV25-1	TRBD1	-	TRBJ1-6	CASSPLDREFSPLHF	TGTGCCAGCAGTCCCCTGGACAGGGAGTTTTCACCCCTCCACTTT
TRBV18	TRBD2	-	TRBJ2-1	CASSPNMLAGALLNEQFF	TGTGCCAGCTCACCAAATATGCTAGCGGGCGCCCTTCTCAATGAGCAGTTCTTC
TRBV18	TRBD1	-	TRBJ1-1	CASSPTLKDRGMYTEAFF	TGTGCCAGCTCACCGACACTAAAGGACAGGGGGATGTACACTGAAGCTTTCTTT
TRBV29-1	-	-	TRBJ1-5	CSVQGSNQPQHF	TGCAGCGTGCAGGGTAGCAATCAGCCCCAGCATTTT
TRBV6-6	-	-	TRBJ2-1	CASSPRSGSYNEQFF	TGTGCCAGCAGCCCGAGGAGCGGCTCCTACAATGAGCAGTTCTTC
TRBV5-1	TRBD2	-	TRBJ2-1	CASSSGLAGGNYNEQFF	TGCGCCAGCAGCTCGGGACTAGCGGGGGGCAACTACAATGAGCAGTTCTTC
TRBV2	-	-	TRBJ1-5	CASSGEGNQPQHF	TGTGCCAGCAGTGGAGAGGGCAATCAGCCCCAGCATTTT
TRBV30	TRBD1	-	TRBJ1-1	CAWDRGSTEAFF	TGTGCCTGGGACAGGGGGTCCACTGAAGCTTTCTTT
TRBV4-3	-	-	TRBJ1-2	CASSQVDNGGYTF	TGCGCCAGCAGCCAAGTGGACAACGGGGGCTACACCTTC
TRBV5-4	TRBD2	once	TRBJ2-7	CASSPTSGSEQYF	TGTGCCAGCAGCCCGACTAGCGGTTCCGAGCAGTACTTC
TRBV7-2	TRBD1	-	TRBJ2-4	CASSLGLTGSLTF	TGTGCCAGCAGCTTGGGTTTGACAGGGTCCCTTACCTTC
TRBV30	-	-	TRBJ2-2	CAWGQGTGELFF	TGTGCCTGGGGTCAGGGTACCGGGGAGCTGTTTTTT
TRBV2	TRBD1	-	TRBJ1-2	CASRSRDRVNYGYTF	TGTGCCAGCAGATCCCGGGACAGGGTTAACTATGGCTACACCTTC
TRBV6-2/TRBV6-3	TRBD2	-	TRBJ2-3	CASSYSPSGGHSTDTQYF	TGTGCCAGCAGTTACTCGCCTAGCGGGGGCCACTCCACAGATACGCAGTATTTT
TRBV7-2	TRBD1	-	TRBJ1-2	CASSSPTLVSGQGGYTF	TGTGCCAGCAGCTCCCCCACTCTGGTTTCGGGACAGGGAGGCTACACCTTC